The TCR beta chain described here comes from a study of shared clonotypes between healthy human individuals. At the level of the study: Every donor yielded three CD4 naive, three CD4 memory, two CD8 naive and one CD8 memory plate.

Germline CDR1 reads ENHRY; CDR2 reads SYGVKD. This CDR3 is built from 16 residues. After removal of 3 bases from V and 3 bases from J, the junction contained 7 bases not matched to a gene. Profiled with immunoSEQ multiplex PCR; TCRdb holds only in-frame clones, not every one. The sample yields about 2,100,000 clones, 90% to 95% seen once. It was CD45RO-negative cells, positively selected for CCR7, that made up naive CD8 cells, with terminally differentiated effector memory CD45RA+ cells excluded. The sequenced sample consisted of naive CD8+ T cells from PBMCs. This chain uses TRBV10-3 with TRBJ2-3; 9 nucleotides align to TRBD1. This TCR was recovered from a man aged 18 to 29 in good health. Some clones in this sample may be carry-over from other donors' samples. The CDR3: CAISEYTGGATDTQYF. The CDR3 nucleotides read TGTGCCATCAGTGAATACACAGGGGGCGCGACAGATACGCAGTATTTT.